The next 4 T cell receptor beta chains were all read from a single sample in a study of CD4 T cells in relation to SARS-CoV-2 and coronaviruses. The antigens these receptors bind are not known. Before the COVID-19 pandemic, during about 2011-2019, CD4+ T cells were taken from unexposed donors. CD4+ T cells were isolated from the cells after nine to eleven days of culture. The method was immunoSEQ multiplex PCR; TCRdb's version includes in-frame clones alone and lacks a portion of them. Of 20,000 to 30,000 clones listed, about four fifths are singletons. Sequencing was carried out using CD4+ T cells from PBMCs, cultured in vitro. Source of these receptors: a human donor in good health.

The CDR3 reads CASSKKMTKDRAQETQYF. DNA for the CDR3: TGTGCCAGCAGCAAAAAAATGACTAAGGACAGGGCCCAAGAGACCCAGTACTTC. The chain uses TRBV21-1 and TRBJ2-5; the table's D call TRBD1 went unverified against the DNA. TRBV21-1 is noted as a pseudogene. This CDR3 is built from 18 residues.

V and J are TRBV5-4 and TRBJ1-1; tentative D call: TRBD1 (6 bases). This CDR3 spans 14 amino acids. Deletions cut 0 bases from V and 2 bases from J, with 8 bases between. The germline V gene has CDR1 SGHNT and CDR2 YYREEE (reference sequence). This chain's CDR3 is CASSLDRVNTEAFF. The CDR3 DNA reads as TGTGCCAGCAGCTTGGACAGGGTAAACACTGAAGCTTTCTTT.

J is TRBJ2-3 and V is TRBV2; maybe TRBD2 (5 bases). Trimming removed 3 bases from V and 6 bases from J, with 16 bases in between. Germline lookup yields CDR1 SNHLY and CDR2 FYNNEI. This CDR3 has 15 amino acids. CDR3 DNA: TGTGCCAGCAGTGAGGAGGACCGCACTTCGGATACGCAGTATTTT. Translating it yields CASSEEDRTSDTQYF. The whole variable domain, remainder taken from reference TRBV2 and TRBJ2-3, is EPEVTQTPSHQVTQMGQEVILRCVPISNHLYFYWYRQILGQKVEFLVSFYNNEISEKSEIFDDQFSVERPDGSNFTLKIRSTKLEDSAMYFCASSEEDRTSDTQYFGPGTRLTVL.

This chain links TRBV6-6 with TRBJ2-1; the match to TRBD2 covers 7 bases. The CDR3 sequence is 14 residues long. V trimming: 2 bases; J trimming: 8 bases; junction bases outside the gene matches: 6. Germline CDR1 MNHNY, CDR2 SVGAGI (reference sequence). For the CDR3, the DNA is TGTGCCAGCAGTTACGGGAGGGCCAGGGATGAGCAGTTCTTC. It encodes CASSYGRARDEQFF.